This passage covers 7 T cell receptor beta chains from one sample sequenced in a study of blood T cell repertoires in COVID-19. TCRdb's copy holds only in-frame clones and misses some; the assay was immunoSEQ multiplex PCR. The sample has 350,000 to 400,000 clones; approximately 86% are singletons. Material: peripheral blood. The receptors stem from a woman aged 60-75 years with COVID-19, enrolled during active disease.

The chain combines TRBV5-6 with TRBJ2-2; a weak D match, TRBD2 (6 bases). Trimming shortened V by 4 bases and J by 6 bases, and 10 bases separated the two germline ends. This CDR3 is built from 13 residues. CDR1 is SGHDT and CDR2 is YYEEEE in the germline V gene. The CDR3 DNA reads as TGTGCCAGCAGCGTCGGAGGGGCCGGGGAGCTGTTTTTT. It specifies CASSVGGAGELFF.

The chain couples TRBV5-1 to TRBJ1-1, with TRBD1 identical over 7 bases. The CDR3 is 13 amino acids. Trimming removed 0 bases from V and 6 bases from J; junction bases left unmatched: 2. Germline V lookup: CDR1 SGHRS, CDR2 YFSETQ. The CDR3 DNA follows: TGCGCCAGCAGCTTGGGGACAGGTCCTGAAGCTTTCTTT. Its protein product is CASSLGTGPEAFF.

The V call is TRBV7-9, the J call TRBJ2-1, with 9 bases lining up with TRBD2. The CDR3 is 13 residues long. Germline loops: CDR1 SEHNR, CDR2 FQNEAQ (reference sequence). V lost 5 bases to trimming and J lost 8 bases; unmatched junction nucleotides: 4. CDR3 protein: CASSLLAGDEQFF. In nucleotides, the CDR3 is TGTGCCAGCAGCCTACTAGCGGGCGATGAGCAGTTCTTC.

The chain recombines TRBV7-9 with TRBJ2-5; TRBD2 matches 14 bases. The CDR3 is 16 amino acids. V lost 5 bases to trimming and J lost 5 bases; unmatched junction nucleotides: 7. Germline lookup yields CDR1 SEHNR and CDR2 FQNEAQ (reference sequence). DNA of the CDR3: TGTGCCAGCAGCCTTGGGACTAGCGGGGGACGGGAGACCCAGTACTTC. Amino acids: CASSLGTSGGRETQYF.

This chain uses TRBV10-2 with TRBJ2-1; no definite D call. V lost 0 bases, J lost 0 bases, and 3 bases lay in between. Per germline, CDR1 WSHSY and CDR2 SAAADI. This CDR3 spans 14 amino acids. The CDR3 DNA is TGCGCCAGCAGTGAGTCTAGCTCCTACAATGAGCAGTTCTTC. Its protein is CASSESSSYNEQFF.

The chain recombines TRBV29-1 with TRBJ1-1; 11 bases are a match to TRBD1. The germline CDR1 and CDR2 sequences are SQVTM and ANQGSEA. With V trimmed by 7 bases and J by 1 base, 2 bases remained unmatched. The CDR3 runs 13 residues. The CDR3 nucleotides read TGCAGCGCGGACAGGGGGCGGAACACTGAAGCTTTCTTT. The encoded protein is CSADRGRNTEAFF.

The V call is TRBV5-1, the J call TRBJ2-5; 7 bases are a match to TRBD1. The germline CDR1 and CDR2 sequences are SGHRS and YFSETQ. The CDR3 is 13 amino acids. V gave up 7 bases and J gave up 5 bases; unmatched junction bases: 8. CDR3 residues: CASCQGGGETQYF. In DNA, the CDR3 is TGCGCCAGCTGCCAAGGGGGCGGGGAGACCCAGTACTTC. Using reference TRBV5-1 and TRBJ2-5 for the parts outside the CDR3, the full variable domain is KAGVTQTPRYLIKTRGQQVTLSCSPISGHRSVSWYQQTPGQGLQFLFEYFSETQRNKGNFPGRFSGRQFSNSRSEMNVSTLELGDSALYLCASCQGGGETQYFGPGTRLLVL.